This T cell receptor (beta chain) was sequenced in a study of cytomegalovirus exposure and HLA in healthy donors. Background on the study: Earlier results showed almost 120 million unique TCR beta sequences derived from approximately 180 million T cells.

There are 13 residues in the CDR3. Germline CDR1 is SGHRS and CDR2 is YFSETQ. V was cut by 4 bases and J by 4 bases, with 9 bases left in between. Researchers ran the PCR with 60 Vbeta and 13 Jbeta primers. Profiled with immunoSEQ multiplex PCR; TCRdb holds only in-frame clones, not every one. The table shows approximately 140,000 clones, with about 79% occurring only once. The sequence derives from a male donor in good health and CMV-seronegative. V gene TRBV5-1 combines with J gene TRBJ2-1, with D perhaps TRBD1 (6 bases). The material sequenced was PBMCs. The CDR3 nucleotides read TGCGCCAGCAGCGTCGGACAGTACAATGAGCAGTTCTTC. It codes for CASSVGQYNEQFF.